This TCR beta chain was recovered during a study of graft-versus-host responses after intestinal transplantation. This CDR3 has 13 residues. Germline V gene data show CDR1 as SGHTA and CDR2 as FQGTGA. The V end lost 4 bases, the J end lost 0 bases, and 6 bases lay between the germline ends. Whole-study findings and limits: GvH clones appeared in recipient marrow, some first in ileum or blood.

The method was immunoSEQ multiplex PCR; TCRdb's version includes in-frame clones alone and lacks a portion of them. The table includes about 50,000 clones, around 90% detected once. For this clone: Its specificity is not known. The sample has other DNA sequences that encode this CDR3 too.

The material was unstimulated CD4+ T cells sorted from spleen or lymph node cells, obtained before transplant. The chain carries TRBV7-3 and TRBJ1-1; D uncertain. The source of this sequence is a human donor who was the organ donor for an intestinal transplant. CDR3 amino acids: CASSSQVNTEAFF. The CDR3 nucleotides read TGTGCCAGCAGCTCGCAGGTGAACACTGAAGCTTTCTTT.